This T cell receptor (beta chain) appears in the sequencing data of a study of T cell changes during pregnancy in multiple sclerosis. Measured with immunoSEQ multiplex PCR; TCRdb has only the in-frame clones, and not every one. The sample shows approximately 35,000 clones, around nine tenths of them seen only once. V lost 0 bases to trimming and J lost 2 bases, with 8 bases between them. Germline CDR1 LGHNA, CDR2 YSLEER. The CDR3 runs to 15 residues. The V call is TRBV4-3, the J call TRBJ1-5; a possible D gene is TRBD1 (5 bases). This specimen was CD4+ T cells from peripheral blood mononuclear cells, taken after pregnancy. The sequence was obtained from a female donor in good health, enrolled as a control in a pregnancy study. This CDR3 reads CASSQDDSGNQPQHF. In DNA form, the CDR3 reads TGCGCCAGCAGCCAAGATGACAGCGGCAATCAGCCCCAGCATTTT.